This T cell receptor (beta chain) comes out of a study of memory CD4+ T cells and cytomegalovirus serostatus. Repertoires were generated with immunoSEQ multiplex PCR, while TCRdb's copy carries only in-frame clones and drops some. The repertoire holds more than 35,000 clones, with around 84% as singletons. This CDR3 has 14 amino acids. Trimming removed 3 bases at V and 3 bases at J, with 12 bases between. CDR1 is SGHRS, CDR2 YFSETQ, per germline. The sort gate was single viable CD3+CD4+CD8-CD45RO+ cells for memory CD4+ T cells. This chain joins TRBV5-1 and TRBJ2-5, with D maybe TRBD1 (6 bases). This sequence was found in an adult in good health and CMV-seronegative. The sequenced material came from memory CD4+ T cells from blood. CDR3 in DNA: TGCGCCAGCAGCTGGGGGCCAGGGGAAGAGACCCAGTACTTC. It translates to CASSWGPGEETQYF.